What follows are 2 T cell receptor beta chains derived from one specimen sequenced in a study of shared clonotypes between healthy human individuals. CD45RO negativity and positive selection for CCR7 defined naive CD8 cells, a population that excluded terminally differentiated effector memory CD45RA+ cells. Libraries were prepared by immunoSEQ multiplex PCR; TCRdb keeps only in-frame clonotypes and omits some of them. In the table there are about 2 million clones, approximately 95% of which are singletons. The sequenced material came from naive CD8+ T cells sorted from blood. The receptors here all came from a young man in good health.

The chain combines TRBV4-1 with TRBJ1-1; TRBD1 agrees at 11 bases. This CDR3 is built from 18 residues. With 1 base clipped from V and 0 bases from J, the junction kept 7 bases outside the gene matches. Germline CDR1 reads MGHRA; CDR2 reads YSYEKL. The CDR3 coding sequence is TGCGCCAGCAGCCAAGCAGAAGGACAGGGGGCAATGAACACTGAAGCTTTCTTT. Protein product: CASSQAEGQGAMNTEAFF.

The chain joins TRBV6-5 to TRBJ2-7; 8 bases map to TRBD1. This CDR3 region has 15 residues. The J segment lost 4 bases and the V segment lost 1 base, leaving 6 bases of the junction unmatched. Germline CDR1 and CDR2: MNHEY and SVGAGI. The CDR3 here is CASSYFQGALYEQYF. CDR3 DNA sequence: TGTGCCAGCAGTTACTTTCAGGGGGCCCTTTACGAGCAGTACTTC.